These 30 T cell receptor beta chains share one sample of origin, sequenced in a study of blood T cell repertoires in COVID-19. Produced via immunoSEQ multiplex PCR; TCRdb's table is partial and in-frame only. Among 80,000 to 95,000 clones listed, around 75% were seen once. Sequencing was carried out using peripheral blood. These receptors all come from a woman of 80 years or more with active or convalescent COVID-19.

The chain carries TRBV9 and TRBJ2-7; 11 bases are shared with TRBD2. J gave up 0 bases and V 4 bases, and 6 bases lay outside the gene matches. From germline, CDR1 is SGDLS and CDR2 YYNGEE. The CDR3 totals 16 residues. This CDR3 reads CASSPPSGRSSYEQYF. In DNA form, the CDR3 reads TGTGCCAGCAGCCCCCCTAGCGGGAGGAGCTCCTACGAGCAGTACTTC.

The J gene is TRBJ1-5, the V gene TRBV19, with D perhaps TRBD1 (6 bases). The CDR3 spans 16 residues. Germline V gene sequence: CDR1 LNHDA, CDR2 SQIVND (reference sequence). V was pared by 6 bases and J by 1 base, with 16 bases between. The CDR3 here is CASRDRGGSSNQPQHF. The CDR3 DNA reads as TGTGCCAGTAGAGATAGGGGGGGTTCCAGCAATCAGCCCCAGCATTTT.

The sample holds a few counts of this clone. V is TRBV2 and J is TRBJ2-7; D possibly corresponds to TRBD1 (6 bases). Between the trimmed V and J ends, which lost 4 bases and 7 bases, there was a span of 14 bases. The CDR3 runs 13 residues. Germline-derived CDR1 and CDR2 are SNHLY and FYNNEI. The CDR3 sequence is CASSVAGVWEQYF. The CDR3 nucleotides are TGTGCCAGCAGTGTGGCAGGGGTTTGGGAGCAGTACTTC.

This chain uses TRBV3-1 (or the pseudogene TRBV3-2) with TRBJ2-3; D is possibly TRBD1 (6 bases). The CDR3 is 14 residues long. CDR1 and CDR2 from the germline V gene are LGHDT and YNNKEL (reference sequence). Trimming took 1 base from V and 4 from J, leaving 9 bases between them. CDR3 region: CASSQAQGPDTQYF. CDR3 in DNA: TGTGCCAGCAGCCAAGCCCAGGGGCCAGATACGCAGTATTTT.

J is TRBJ1-1 and V is TRBV7-8; D remains ambiguous. The CDR3 extends over 16 amino acids. Trimming took 1 base from V and 10 from J, leaving 22 bases between them. Germline values: CDR1 SGHVS, CDR2 FQNEAQ. CDR3 in amino acids: CASSLDRVSEIFGAFF. The CDR3 coding sequence is TGTGCCAGCAGCTTAGACCGAGTCAGCGAAATCTTTGGAGCTTTCTTT.

J is TRBJ2-3 and V is TRBV15; TRBD2 matches at 9 bases. This CDR3 contains 16 residues. In germline, CDR1 is LNHNV, CDR2 YYDKDF (reference sequence). J was trimmed by 0 bases and V by 1 base; bases with no gene match: 2. CDR3 sequence reads: CATSRGSGRSTDTQYF. DNA of the CDR3: TGTGCCACCAGCAGAGGTAGCGGGAGAAGCACAGATACGCAGTATTTT.

This chain uses TRBV29-1 with TRBJ2-5, with D possibly TRBD2 on 6 matching bases. This CDR3 is built from 12 residues. With 5 bases removed from V and 4 bases from J, the gap between germline ends came to 11 bases. Germline V gene data show CDR1 as SQVTM and CDR2 as ANQGSEA. CDR3 sequence: CSVSSGVETQYF. The CDR3, as DNA: TGCAGCGTTTCCTCGGGGGTAGAGACCCAGTACTTC.

The chain has TRBV3-1 (or the pseudogene TRBV3-2) and TRBJ2-1; 12 bases are shared with TRBD2. In germline, CDR1 is LGHDT, CDR2 YNNKEL (reference sequence). This CDR3 is 15 amino acids long. The V segment lost 0 bases and the J segment 11 bases; nucleotides outside the gene matches: 5. This CDR3 is CASSQDSLAGGKQFF. The CDR3, as DNA: TGTGCCAGCAGCCAAGATTCCCTAGCGGGGGGGAAGCAGTTCTTC.

The V call is TRBV27, the J call TRBJ2-4, with 7 positions matching TRBD2. Germline V gene lookup returns CDR1 MNHEY and CDR2 SMNVEV (reference sequence). The CDR3 covers 16 residues. V was pared by 2 bases and J by 0 bases, with 4 bases of the junction left unmatched. CDR3 in amino acids: CASSLEAGVAKNIQYF. The CDR3 DNA reads TGTGCCAGCAGTTTAGAGGCGGGGGTAGCCAAAAACATTCAGTACTTC.

The genes are TRBV5-1 and TRBJ2-3, with 16 bases identical to TRBD2. The CDR3 spans 18 residues. Germline values: CDR1 SGHRS, CDR2 YFSETQ. J gave up 1 base and V 5 bases, and 7 bases lay outside the gene matches. CDR3 DNA sequence: TGCGCCAGCAGTTCGGGACTAGCGGGGGGGTCCGGCACAGATACGCAGTATTTT. Translating gives CASSSGLAGGSGTDTQYF. The full variable domain, rest sourced from reference TRBV5-1 and TRBJ2-3, is KAGVTQTPRYLIKTRGQQVTLSCSPISGHRSVSWYQQTPGQGLQFLFEYFSETQRNKGNFPGRFSGRQFSNSRSEMNVSTLELGDSALYLCASSSGLAGGSGTDTQYFGPGTRLTVL.

The chain uses TRBV21-1 and TRBJ1-5; TRBD1, as called in the table, went unchecked against the DNA. TRBV21-1 corresponds to a pseudogene. There are 15 residues in the CDR3. The CDR3 protein is CASETGTLAGQPQHF. CDR3 bases: TGTGCCAGCGAGACAGGGACCCTGGCCGGTCAGCCCCAGCATTTT.

J is TRBJ2-3 and V is TRBV5-5, with D perhaps TRBD1 (5 bases). The CDR3 spans 16 residues. CDR1 and CDR2 (germline): SGHKS, YYEKEE (reference sequence). Between the trimmed V and J ends, which lost 3 bases and 2 bases, there was a span of 16 bases. The DNA for the CDR3 is TGTGCCAGCAGCTGGGGCCCGGTACCACCCACAGATACGCAGTATTTT. Its protein product is CASSWGPVPPTDTQYF.

This chain links TRBV5-1 with TRBJ2-1; 9 bases are shared with TRBD2. Germline V gives CDR1 SGHRS, CDR2 YFSETQ. The ends lost 2 bases at V and 6 bases at J; junction bases unmatched: 6. This CDR3 is 15 amino acids long. CDR3 in amino acids: CASSFTAGGRNEQFF. In nucleotides, the CDR3 is TGCGCCAGCAGCTTTACAGCGGGAGGACGCAATGAGCAGTTCTTC.

V is TRBV11-2 and J is TRBJ2-3; D may be TRBD2 (7 bases). Germline CDR1 reads SGHAT; CDR2 reads FQNNGV. The CDR3 runs 15 residues. Trimming cost V 5 bases and J 1 base, with 13 bases left between them. CDR3 DNA sequence: TGTGCCAGCAGCCGACCGGGGGGCGGCACAGATACGCAGTATTTT. It yields the protein CASSRPGGGTDTQYF. Looking up the rest from reference TRBV11-2 and TRBJ2-3 gives the full variable domain: EAGVAQSPRYKIIEKRQSVAFWCNPISGHATLYWYQQILGQGPKLLIQFQNNGVVDDSQLPKDRFSAERLKGVDSTLKIQPAKLEDSAVYLCASSRPGGGTDTQYFGPGTRLTVL.

This chain uses TRBV6-5 with TRBJ2-3, with 10 bases lining up with TRBD2. CDR1 is MNHEY, CDR2 SVGAGI, per germline. V lost 6 bases, J lost 6 bases, and 9 bases stayed unmatched. This CDR3 is 15 amino acids long. The CDR3 coding sequence is TGTGCCAGCAGCCCCAGCGGGGGGGTGGGGGATACGCAGTATTTT. Amino acid sequence: CASSPSGGVGDTQYF.

The V call is TRBV13, the J call TRBJ2-2; D perhaps matches TRBD1 (5 bases). Germline V gives CDR1 PRHDT, CDR2 FYEKMQ (reference sequence). This CDR3 comprises 15 residues. Trimming shortened V by 5 bases and J by 2 bases, and 12 bases separated the two germline ends. The CDR3 loop is CASSPRRANTGELFF. The CDR3 DNA reads TGTGCCAGCAGCCCCCGCAGGGCCAACACCGGGGAGCTGTTTTTT.

This chain uses TRBV19 with TRBJ2-1, with a weak D call TRBD1 (6 bases). CDR3 length: 15 amino acids. In germline, CDR1 is LNHDA, CDR2 SQIVND (reference sequence). Trimming cost V 1 base and J 4 bases, with 11 bases left between them. The CDR3 DNA reads TGTGCCAGTAGTATAGGGCAGGGGCTGTACAATGAGCAGTTCTTC. It specifies CASSIGQGLYNEQFF.

This sequence joins TRBV5-1 and TRBJ1-6; weak D call: TRBD1 (6 bases). Germline CDR1 reads SGHRS; CDR2 reads YFSETQ. CDR3 length: 15 residues. Trimming took 6 bases from V and 6 from J, leaving 16 bases between them. CDR3 DNA sequence: TGCGCCAGCACCTGGAACGGACAGAGTAATTCACCCCTCCACTTT. Protein sequence: CASTWNGQSNSPLHF.

V gene TRBV2 combines with J gene TRBJ1-5, with D unresolved. CDR1 is SNHLY and CDR2 is FYNNEI in the germline V gene. Trimming took off 4 bases at V and 5 bases at J, with 12 bases between the two ends. The CDR3 extends over 14 amino acids. CDR3 nucleotide sequence: TGTGCCAGCAGTGCGGGCGGGTCGTATCAGCCCCAGCATTTT. Amino acid sequence: CASSAGGSYQPQHF.

CDR3 residues: CASSSPRGPAGVYEQYF. CDR3 in DNA: TGTGCCAGCAGTTCTCCGCGGGGTCCAGCAGGTGTTTACGAGCAGTACTTC. The chain carries TRBV6-2 or TRBV6-3 and TRBJ2-7, with D perhaps TRBD2 (6 bases). In germline, CDR1 is MNHEY, CDR2 SVGEGT. Trimming left V 4 bases short and J 4 bases short, with 23 bases between. CDR3 length: 17 amino acids.

The V gene is TRBV7-2, the J gene TRBJ2-1, with 7 bases identical to TRBD1. The junction had 5 bases not matched to a gene; V was cut back by 3 bases and J by 3 bases. The CDR3 contains 15 residues. Germline assignment: CDR1 SGHTA and CDR2 FQGNSA. The CDR3 DNA follows: TGTGCCAGCAGCTTTCAACAGGGGTACTACAATGAGCAGTTCTTC. Translation gives CASSFQQGYYNEQFF.

The CDR3 spells CASSKDRTPDYSNQPQHF. The CDR3 bases are TGTGCCAGCAGCAAGGACAGGACTCCCGATTATAGCAATCAGCCCCAGCATTTT. The genes are TRBV6-2 or TRBV6-3 and TRBJ1-5, with 7 bases matching TRBD1. Germline CDR1 reads MNHEY; CDR2 reads SVGEGT. This CDR3 comprises 18 residues. The V and J ends lost 6 bases and 0 bases, in that order; junction bases with no gene match: 14.

The gene calls are TRBV19 and TRBJ2-7; 8 nucleotides align to TRBD1. The junction had 8 bases not matched to a gene; V was cut back by 5 bases and J by 2 bases. Germline V gene lookup returns CDR1 LNHDA and CDR2 SQIVND (reference sequence). CDR3 length: 15 amino acids. The CDR3: CASSHPQGATYEQYF. The CDR3 nucleotides read TGTGCCAGTAGTCACCCCCAGGGGGCTACCTACGAGCAGTACTTC.

This clone was detected a few times. The chain links TRBV6-2 or TRBV6-3 to TRBJ2-1, with D tentatively TRBD1 (6 bases). The CDR3 sequence is 12 residues long. Germline V lookup: CDR1 MNHEY, CDR2 SVGEGT. V was cut by 4 bases and J by 8 bases, with 9 bases left in between. The CDR3 sequence is CASSSTGYEQFF. Here the CDR3 DNA reads TGTGCCAGCAGTTCGACAGGATATGAGCAGTTCTTC.

The gene calls are TRBV7-2 and TRBJ1-2; perhaps TRBD1 as D (5 bases). Germline loops: CDR1 SGHTA, CDR2 FQGNSA. V lost 1 base and J lost 0, with 9 bases in between. This CDR3 has 15 amino acids. CDR3 DNA: TGTGCCAGCAGCTTAGGGGCAGGGTCTAACTATGGCTACACCTTC. This gives the protein CASSLGAGSNYGYTF.

The count of this clone is one. This chain connects TRBV7-8 to TRBJ2-7, with 8 bases aligning to TRBD1. The CDR3 spans 14 residues. With V trimmed by 3 bases and J by 0 bases, 1 base remained unmatched. Germline CDR1 SGHVS, CDR2 FQNEAQ. CDR3 bases: TGTGCCAGCAGCTTGGACAGGGTCTCCTACGAGCAGTACTTC. This codes for CASSLDRVSYEQYF.

The chain uses TRBV6-2 or TRBV6-3 and TRBJ1-2; 8 bases agree with TRBD1. The CDR3 contains 14 residues. Per germline, CDR1 MNHEY and CDR2 SVGEGT. Trimming removed 6 bases from V and 0 bases from J; junction bases left unmatched: 3. This CDR3 reads CASSGQGPNYGYTF. The CDR3 coding sequence is TGTGCCAGCAGCGGACAGGGCCCTAACTATGGCTACACCTTC.

The chain employs TRBV19 and TRBJ2-7; 9 nucleotides align to TRBD2. Germline lookup yields CDR1 LNHDA and CDR2 SQIVND (reference sequence). V was pared by 3 bases and J by 3 bases, with 9 bases of the junction left unmatched. This CDR3 is 16 amino acids long. The CDR3, as DNA: TGTGCCAGTAGTATTTCTCCGGGAGCGGGAGGCTACGAGCAGTACTTC. This codes for CASSISPGAGGYEQYF.

This clone was detected a few times. The genes are TRBV3-1 (or the pseudogene TRBV3-2) and TRBJ2-5; 9 nucleotides line up with TRBD2. Trimming removed 4 bases from V and 5 bases from J; junction bases left unmatched: 8. The CDR3 covers 15 residues. Germline lookup yields CDR1 LGHDT and CDR2 YNNKEL (reference sequence). The CDR3 DNA reads as TGTGCCAGCAGCCTACTTAGCGGGAGTGGGGAGACCCAGTACTTC. Its translation is CASSLLSGSGETQYF.

This clone was picked up one time. V is TRBV3-1 (or the pseudogene TRBV3-2) and J is TRBJ2-4; 14 nucleotides align to TRBD2. The V segment lost 4 bases and the J segment 15 bases; nucleotides outside the gene matches: 5. The CDR3 runs to 13 residues. Germline CDR1 is LGHDT and CDR2 is YNNKEL (reference sequence). The CDR3 DNA reads TGTGCCAGCAGCCGGACTAGCGGGGGGCTGAGGTACTTC. This codes for CASSRTSGGLRYF.